This entry lists 13 T cell receptor beta chains sequenced from one sample in a study of shared clonotypes between healthy human individuals. Repertoires were generated with immunoSEQ multiplex PCR, while TCRdb's copy carries only in-frame clones and drops some. The sample has roughly 2.6 million clones, more than 90% seen once. What was sequenced was naive CD4+ T cells sorted from blood. As to subset: CD45RA+ positively selected. The receptors stem from a man between 18 and 35 years old in good health.

The gene calls are TRBV5-6 and TRBJ1-5; TRBD1 is a possible D gene (6 bases). V was clipped by 4 bases and J by 2 bases, with 13 bases between them. The CDR3 runs 15 residues. Germline lookup yields CDR1 SGHDT and CDR2 YYEEEE. CDR3 DNA: TGTGCCAGCAGCCGCAGGGGAGGGGGCAATCAGCCCCAGCATTTT. Its protein is CASSRRGGGNQPQHF.

This sequence joins TRBV19 and TRBJ2-2, with D maybe TRBD1 (6 bases). Deletions cut 6 bases from V and 7 bases from J, with 24 bases between. Germline assignment: CDR1 LNHDA and CDR2 SQIVND (reference sequence). This CDR3 comprises 17 residues. CDR3 nucleotide sequence: TGTGCCAGTAGATCATCCGTCGGGCCCAAGGGGGTCGGGGAGCTGTTTTTT. It encodes CASRSSVGPKGVGELFF. Using reference TRBV19 and TRBJ2-2 for the parts outside the CDR3, the full variable domain is DGGITQSPKYLFRKEGQNVTLSCEQNLNHDAMYWYRQDPGQGLRLIYYSQIVNDFQKGDIAEGYSVSREKKESFPLTVTSAQKNPTAFYLCASRSSVGPKGVGELFFGEGSRLTVL.

The rearrangement joins TRBV7-2 to TRBJ2-7; unclear D gene. In germline, CDR1 is SGHTA, CDR2 FQGNSA. The V gene lost 0 bases and the J gene lost 1 base, with 10 bases spanning the gap. The CDR3 contains 15 residues. The CDR3: CASSLASLQSYEQYF. DNA of the CDR3: TGTGCCAGCAGCTTAGCGTCCCTCCAATCCTACGAGCAGTACTTC. Full variable domain (missing parts from reference TRBV7-2 and TRBJ2-7): GAGVSQSPSNKVTEKGKDVELRCDPISGHTALYWYRQSLGQGLEFLIYFQGNSAPDKSGLPSDRFSAERTGGSVSTLTIQRTQQEDSAVYLCASSLASLQSYEQYFGPGTRLTVT.

The chain links TRBV29-1 to TRBJ2-2; D unclear. The CDR3 runs 13 residues. V lost 4 bases, J lost 1 base, and 7 bases lay in between. In germline, CDR1 is SQVTM, CDR2 ANQGSEA. CDR3 nucleotide sequence: TGCAGCGTTGGGCTCAAGAACACCGGGGAGCTGTTTTTT. It specifies CSVGLKNTGELFF.

On this clone: Within the sample, other DNA sequences also encode this same CDR3. The chain links TRBV2 to TRBJ1-1; D remains ambiguous. The germline V and J ends were trimmed by 6 bases and 1 base, with 9 bases remaining between them. The CDR3 extends over 13 amino acids. Germline-derived CDR1 and CDR2 are SNHLY and FYNNEI. The CDR3 here is CASSVDGNTEAFF. The CDR3 DNA reads as TGTGCCAGCAGCGTGGACGGGAACACTGAAGCTTTCTTT.

V and J are TRBV6-5 and TRBJ1-4; TRBD1 matches at 7 bases. V shed 4 bases, J shed 1 base, and the junction held 3 bases outside the gene matches. The CDR3 contains 15 residues. The germline V gene encodes CDR1 MNHEY and CDR2 SVGAGI. The CDR3 nucleotides read TGTGCCAGCAGTTCCAACAGGGGAACTAATGAAAAACTGTTTTTT. It translates to CASSSNRGTNEKLFF.

V is TRBV28 and J is TRBJ1-5, with D hard to call. The CDR3 extends over 12 amino acids. CDR1 and CDR2 (germline): MDHEN, SYDVKM. V lost 10 bases and J lost 4, with 11 bases in between. This chain's CDR3 is CATLIYNQPQHF. DNA of the CDR3: TGTGCCACCCTAATCTATAATCAGCCCCAGCATTTT.

The genes are TRBV11-2 and TRBJ2-5; 10 nucleotides match TRBD1. V shed 4 bases, J shed 7 bases, and the junction held 12 bases outside the gene matches. The CDR3 runs to 16 residues. The germline CDR1 and CDR2 sequences are SGHAT and FQNNGV. This CDR3 reads CASSSMGQGPPGTQYF. CDR3 nucleotide sequence: TGTGCCAGCAGCTCGATGGGACAGGGGCCTCCAGGGACCCAGTACTTC.

In regard to this clone: Different DNA sequences within this sample yield the same CDR3. The V gene is TRBV5-1, the J gene TRBJ1-1; D is unresolved. This CDR3 region has 14 residues. In germline, CDR1 is SGHRS, CDR2 YFSETQ. Trimming stripped 0 bases from V and 0 bases from J, with 6 bases between. For the CDR3, the DNA is TGCGCCAGCAGCTTGGGAGACATGAACACTGAAGCTTTCTTT. It translates to CASSLGDMNTEAFF.

This clone occurred once. The genes are TRBV15 and TRBJ2-2; the match to TRBD1 covers 9 bases. This CDR3 spans 14 amino acids. In germline, CDR1 is LNHNV, CDR2 YYDKDF (reference sequence). Unmatched junction bases numbered 2, after V lost 4 bases and J lost 5 bases. CDR3 region: CATSIDRGTGELFF. CDR3 DNA: TGTGCCACCAGCATAGACAGGGGGACCGGGGAGCTGTTTTTT.

The chain is built from TRBV6-5 and TRBJ1-1, with D hard to call. Trimming stripped 5 bases from V and 1 base from J, with 14 bases between. CDR1 and CDR2 from the germline V gene are MNHEY and SVGAGI. The CDR3 is 15 residues long. The CDR3 protein is CASSLTDGPNTEAFF. The CDR3 DNA reads TGTGCCAGCAGTCTTACCGACGGCCCGAACACTGAAGCTTTCTTT.

The chain combines TRBV6-1 with TRBJ2-2; D is uncertain. This CDR3 comprises 15 residues. V shed 0 bases and J shed 4 bases, with 9 bases lying between them. Germline V gene data show CDR1 as MNHNS and CDR2 as SASEGT. In DNA, the CDR3 is TGTGCCAGCAGTGAAGCGCTTGCGTCCACCGGGGAGCTGTTTTTT. It specifies CASSEALASTGELFF.

The chain recombines TRBV28 with TRBJ2-7; D is undetermined. Trimming removed 7 bases at V and 2 bases at J, with 15 bases between. The CDR3 consists of 14 residues. The V gene's germline CDR1 is MDHEN and CDR2 SYDVKM. In nucleotides, the CDR3 is TGTGCCAGCACCTATTCTCTAGGGCCCTACGAGCAGTACTTC. Protein: CASTYSLGPYEQYF. The full variable domain, completed using reference TRBV28 and TRBJ2-7, is DVKVTQSSRYLVKRTGEKVFLECVQDMDHENMFWYRQDPGLGLRLIYFSYDVKMKEKGDIPEGYSVSREKKERFSLILESASTNQTSMYLCASTYSLGPYEQYFGPGTRLTVT.